The 10 T cell receptor beta chains below were found in one sample sequenced in a study of blood T cell repertoires in COVID-19. Using immunoSEQ multiplex PCR, the repertoire was profiled, and TCRdb retains in-frame clones only, with some absent. Of 250,000 to 350,000 clones in the sample, 80% to 90% were seen once. The specimen sequenced was PBMCs or T cells enriched from blood (not recorded which). These receptors were taken from a woman under 30 who had recovered from COVID-19.

V gene TRBV6-2 or TRBV6-3 combines with J gene TRBJ2-7, with 12 bases lining up with TRBD2. Germline CDR1 and CDR2: MNHEY and SVGEGT. The CDR3 has 17 residues. J lost 4 bases, V lost 5 bases, and 12 bases had no gene match. In nucleotides, the CDR3 is TGTGCCAGCAGTATCCGGACTAGCGGGGTCGAACGGTACGAGCAGTACTTC. The encoded protein is CASSIRTSGVERYEQYF.

CDR3 sequence reads: CAWGRDSSNYGYTF. CDR3 bases: TGTGCCTGGGGAAGGGACAGCTCTAACTATGGCTACACCTTC. The rearrangement links TRBV30 to TRBJ1-2; 7 positions match TRBD1. The germline gives CDR1 GTSNPN, CDR2 SVGIG (reference sequence). The trim removed 5 bases at V and 0 bases at J, leaving 6 bases unmatched. This CDR3 comprises 14 residues.

Turning to this clone: Sequence at one end of the junction differs from germline and may be a read error. CDR3 DNA sequence: TGTGCCAGCAGCCAAGCCCCACAGGGGCGCACAGGTACGCAGTATTTT. This translates into CASSQAPQGRTGTQYF. The chain has TRBV4-2 and TRBJ2-3; TRBD1 aligns across 7 bases. The CDR3 runs 16 residues. CDR1 is LGHNA, CDR2 YNFKEQ, per germline.

V and J are TRBV18 and TRBJ2-3; 7 positions agree with TRBD1. The germline V gene has CDR1 KGHSH and CDR2 LQKENI. The V gene end was trimmed by 5 bases and the J gene end by 0 bases; junction bases not matched to a gene: 2. CDR3 length: 14 amino acids. The CDR3 bases are TGTGCCAGCTCAGAACAGGGGAGCACAGATACGCAGTATTTT. Its protein product is CASSEQGSTDTQYF.

The chain joins TRBV27 to TRBJ1-6, with D perhaps matching TRBD1 (5 bases). Germline-derived CDR1 and CDR2 are MNHEY and SMNVEV (reference sequence). The CDR3 sequence is 14 residues long. V gave up 6 bases and J gave up 9 bases, with 15 bases separating them. CDR3 sequence reads: CASRPGRGSSPLHF. In DNA, the CDR3 is TGTGCCAGCAGGCCCGGACGGGGGAGTTCACCCCTCCACTTT.

This chain uses TRBV4-2 with TRBJ1-1, with a weak D call TRBD1 (5 bases). V lost 5 bases and J 4 bases, leaving 14 bases between the germline ends. The germline V gene encodes CDR1 LGHNA and CDR2 YNFKEQ. The CDR3 totals 14 residues. CDR3 loop: CASSKAGDLTEAFF. The CDR3 bases are TGTGCCAGCAGCAAAGCGGGGGATCTCACTGAAGCTTTCTTT.

The chain employs TRBV7-3 and TRBJ2-7, with 9 positions matching TRBD2. This CDR3 has 15 residues. V shed 1 base and J 3 bases; nucleotides not matched to a gene: 4. Germline CDR1 reads SGHTA; CDR2 reads FQGTGA. The CDR3 sequence is CASSLKREAYYEQYF. In DNA, the CDR3 is TGTGCCAGCAGCTTAAAGCGGGAGGCCTACTACGAGCAGTACTTC.

This clone was counted only a few times. The CDR3 spells CASSFLQGAAGNIQYF. The CDR3, as DNA: TGTGCCAGCAGCTTCTTACAGGGGGCCGCCGGAAACATTCAGTACTTC. The chain has TRBV5-4 and TRBJ2-4, with 9 bases aligning to TRBD1. V trimming: 2 bases; J trimming: 6 bases; junction bases outside the gene matches: 9. Germline values: CDR1 SGHNT, CDR2 YYREEE (reference sequence). The CDR3 runs 16 residues. The whole variable domain, remainder taken from reference TRBV5-4 and TRBJ2-4, is ETGVTQSPTHLIKTRGQQVTLRCSSQSGHNTVSWYQQALGQGPQFIFQYYREEENGRGNFPPRFSGLQFPNYSSELNVNALELDDSALYLCASSFLQGAAGNIQYFGAGTRLSVL.

The chain joins TRBV5-4 to TRBJ1-5, with D unclear. CDR3 size: 14 residues. The germline V gene has CDR1 SGHNT and CDR2 YYREEE (reference sequence). The V gene lost 4 bases and the J gene lost 4 bases, with 12 bases spanning the gap. CDR3: CASSGGPLNQPQHF. The CDR3 DNA sequence: TGTGCCAGCAGCGGAGGCCCTTTAAATCAGCCCCAGCATTTT.

The chain carries TRBV29-1 and TRBJ1-1, with D possibly matching TRBD1 (5 bases). The V and J ends lost 7 bases and 1 base respectively, with 13 bases between them. Per the germline V gene, CDR1 is SQVTM and CDR2 is ANQGSEA. The CDR3 runs 13 residues. This CDR3 is CSAMTVPNTEAFF. The CDR3 DNA reads as TGCAGCGCTATGACAGTTCCGAACACTGAAGCTTTCTTT.